Following are 32 T cell receptor beta chains from one sample sequenced in a study of T cells in Graves' hyperthyroidism and ophthalmopathy. RNA transcripts were the template for amplifying TCR beta CDR3 regions. The study used the HTBI primer set for a first-round RT-PCR of the TCR CDR3. Via MiXCR, TCRdb re-called the multiplex PCR reads, giving one row per CDR3 protein. The sample has roughly 300,000 distinct CDR3 sequences, 21% seen once. The specimen sequenced was blood. The receptors come from a woman aged 50 to 60 with Graves' hyperthyroidism.

This clonotype was seen repeatedly, ten times or more. V gene TRBV28 combines with J gene TRBJ1-1, with D unresolved. CDR1 is MDHEN, CDR2 SYDVKM, per germline. This CDR3 has 14 amino acids. V was shortened by 5 bases and J by 4 bases, with 14 bases between the two germline ends. The CDR3 is CASSPPGRPTEAFF. CDR3 nucleotides: TGTGCCAGCAGTCCCCCAGGTCGGCCCACTGAAGCTTTCTTT. The full variable domain, its missing parts supplied by reference TRBV28 and TRBJ1-1, is DVKVTQSSRYLVKRTGEKVFLECVQDMDHENMFWYRQDPGLGLRLIYFSYDVKMKEKGDIPEGYSVSREKKERFSLILESASTNQTSMYLCASSPPGRPTEAFFGQGTRLTVV.

The CDR3 loop reads CASRGGAFGELFF. For the CDR3, the DNA is TGTGCCAGCAGAGGGGGGGCATTCGGGGAGCTGTTTTTT. The V and J genes are TRBV6-1 and TRBJ2-2; possible D gene TRBD2, 7 bases. The CDR3 spans 13 residues. The V gene's germline CDR1 is MNHNS and CDR2 SASEGT. V was cut by 6 bases and J by 7 bases, with 12 bases left in between.

The chain links TRBV12-3 or TRBV12-4 to TRBJ2-2; D is perhaps TRBD2 (6 bases). This CDR3 comprises 14 residues. V lost 6 bases, J lost 0 bases, and 8 bases lay in between. CDR3 coding DNA: TGTGCCAGCAGGTGGGGGGCGAACACCGGGGAGCTGTTTTTT. It encodes CASRWGANTGELFF.

The table lists this clonotype with many counts. The chain couples TRBV10-3 to TRBJ2-3, with TRBD2 matching over 7 bases. V shed 0 bases, J shed 0 bases, and the junction held 3 bases outside the gene matches. Germline lookup yields CDR1 ENHRY and CDR2 SYGVKD. CDR3 length: 16 residues. CDR3 loop: CAISESASGSTDTQYF. CDR3 sequence (DNA): TGTGCCATCAGTGAGTCAGCTAGCGGAAGCACAGATACGCAGTATTTT.

This clonotype was picked up many times. This chain joins TRBV7-2 and TRBJ2-7; D is undetermined. CDR3 length: 14 amino acids. The germline V and J ends were trimmed by 1 base and 1 base, with 8 bases remaining between them. The V gene's germline CDR1 is SGHTA and CDR2 FQGNSA. CDR3 sequence reads: CASSLEVASYEQYF. CDR3 DNA sequence: TGTGCCAGCAGCTTAGAGGTTGCTTCCTACGAGCAGTACTTC.

This clonotype has a handful of counts. The junction and the germline gene differ at one end; a read error may be behind it. The chain carries TRBV5-1 and TRBJ2-7; 7 positions agree with TRBD2. Germline V gene lookup returns CDR1 SGHRS and CDR2 YFSETQ. The CDR3 consists of 16 residues. The CDR3 reads CASSDKSGNRHYELYF. The CDR3, as DNA: TGCGCCAGCAGCGACAAAAGCGGGAATCGGCACTACGAGCTGTACTTC.

The rearrangement joins TRBV2 to TRBJ1-5; D unclear. V dropped 5 bases and J dropped 3 bases, with 11 bases sitting between them. This CDR3 is 14 amino acids long. Germline V gene sequence: CDR1 SNHLY, CDR2 FYNNEI. The CDR3, as DNA: TGTGCCAGCAGTCCCCGGGATCACAATCAGCCCCAGCATTTT. Protein product: CASSPRDHNQPQHF.

The V gene is TRBV20-1, the J gene TRBJ2-2, with TRBD1 as a possible D gene (6 bases). The germline V gene encodes CDR1 DFQATT and CDR2 SNEGSKA (reference sequence). V lost 6 bases, J lost 4 bases, and 9 bases lay in between. This CDR3 contains 12 residues. CDR3 nucleotides: TGCAGTGCCAGGACAGTCACCGGGGAGCTGTTTTTT. It yields the protein CSARTVTGELFF.

Turning to this clonotype: A much larger clone differs by one base, so this may be a read error. The conserved final phenylalanine or tryptophan is absent from the CDR3, which likely points to a read error. V and J are TRBV11-3 and TRBJ2-1; D may be TRBD2 (6 bases). This CDR3 contains 14 residues. Trimming removed 4 bases from V and 5 bases from J, with 12 bases in between. Germline V CDR1 and CDR2: SGHNT, YENEEA. The CDR3 nucleotides read TGTGCCAGCAGCTCATCCTGGAGGGACAATGAGCAGTTCTAC. Translation gives CASSSSWRDNEQFY.

This clonotype was seen a handful of times. V and J are TRBV6-1 and TRBJ1-1; the match to TRBD1 covers 7 bases. CDR1 is MNHNS, CDR2 SASEGT, per germline. After removal of 6 bases from V and 3 bases from J, the junction contained 7 bases not matched to a gene. The CDR3 runs to 14 residues. The CDR3: CASRTGRMDTEAFF. DNA for the CDR3: TGTGCCAGCAGGACAGGGAGAATGGACACTGAAGCTTTCTTT.

This clonotype was seen ten or more times. The gene calls are TRBV10-2 and TRBJ1-2; D is perhaps TRBD1 (5 bases). The CDR3 is made up of 12 amino acids. The germline V and J ends were trimmed by 6 bases and 4 bases, with 9 bases remaining between them. The germline CDR1 and CDR2 sequences are WSHSY and SAAADI. The CDR3 nucleotides are TGCGCCAGCAGAGCCGACAGCTATGGCTACACCTTC. Protein: CASRADSYGYTF.

The CDR3 DNA is TGTGCCAGCAGGGATCGGACTAGCCGGAGCACAGATACGCAGTATTTT. It encodes CASRDRTSRSTDTQYF. The genes are TRBV2 and TRBJ2-3; 8 nucleotides align to TRBD2. The V gene's germline CDR1 is SNHLY and CDR2 FYNNEI. The junction had 8 bases not matched to a gene; V was cut back by 6 bases and J by 0 bases. The CDR3 covers 16 residues. Filled out from reference TRBV2 and TRBJ2-3, the complete variable domain reads EPEVTQTPSHQVTQMGQEVILRCVPISNHLYFYWYRQILGQKVEFLVSFYNNEISEKSEIFDDQFSVERPDGSNFTLKIRSTKLEDSAMYFCASRDRTSRSTDTQYFGPGTRLTVL.

With regard to this clonotype: A much larger clone sits a single nucleotide away, making a read error possible. The rearrangement joins TRBV11-2 to TRBJ2-3, with no clear D. Germline V gene lookup returns CDR1 SGHAT and CDR2 FQNNGV. This CDR3 comprises 14 residues. The CDR3 sequence: CAGSAVGSTDTQYF. Written as DNA, the CDR3 is TGTGCCGGCAGCGCTGTTGGCTCCACAGATACGCAGTATTTT.

This clonotype showed up many times. The chain recombines TRBV7-9 with TRBJ2-7; 8 nucleotides agree with TRBD1. V shed 5 bases, J shed 2 bases, and the junction held 5 bases outside the gene matches. The CDR3 runs 14 residues. Per germline, CDR1 SEHNR and CDR2 FQNEAQ (reference sequence). In DNA, the CDR3 is TGTGCCAGCAGCCGGGGACAGGCTCCCTACGAGCAGTACTTC. This gives the protein CASSRGQAPYEQYF.

This clonotype has at least ten counts. V is TRBV20-1 and J is TRBJ2-1; D remains unclear. Looked up from germline, CDR1 is DFQATT and CDR2 is SNEGSKA (reference sequence). There are 16 residues in the CDR3. V was pared by 0 bases and J by 0 bases, with 12 bases between. In DNA form, the CDR3 reads TGCAGTGCTAGAGATTTTGCTGGCAGCTCCTACAATGAGCAGTTCTTC. Translated, it gives CSARDFAGSSYNEQFF.

This clonotype was picked up a small number of times. V gene TRBV11-2 combines with J gene TRBJ1-4; TRBD1 aligns across 9 bases. This CDR3 comprises 18 residues. CDR1 is SGHAT, CDR2 FQNNGV, per germline. The V and J ends lost 3 bases and 6 bases, in that order; junction bases with no gene match: 14. CDR3 protein: CASSFRSVTGGAHEKLFF. In nucleotides, the CDR3 is TGTGCCAGCAGCTTTCGTTCAGTAACAGGGGGCGCCCATGAAAAACTGTTTTTT.

At least ten counts were recorded for this clonotype. The J gene is TRBJ2-5, the V gene TRBV18, with 7 bases lining up with TRBD1. Germline assignment: CDR1 KGHSH and CDR2 LQKENI. With V trimmed by 1 base and J by 5 bases, 4 bases remained unmatched. The CDR3 totals 14 residues. The DNA for the CDR3 is TGTGCCAGCTCACCACGCACAGGGGATGAGACCCAGTACTTC. It encodes CASSPRTGDETQYF. The whole variable domain, remainder taken from reference TRBV18 and TRBJ2-5, is NAGVMQNPRHLVRRRGQEARLRCSPMKGHSHVYWYRQLPEEGLKFMVYLQKENIIDESGMPKERFSAEFPKEGPSILRIQQVVRGDSAAYFCASSPRTGDETQYFGPGTRLLVL.

This clonotype was detected many times. The V call is TRBV12-3 or TRBV12-4, the J call TRBJ1-5, with D uncertain. The V gene lost 2 bases and the J gene lost 4 bases, with 9 bases spanning the gap. The CDR3 is 14 amino acids. The CDR3 region has the DNA TGTGCCAGCAGTTTATCCCCAGAGAATCAGCCCCAGCATTTT. Protein product: CASSLSPENQPQHF.

This clonotype was detected ten times or more. This sequence joins TRBV2 and TRBJ2-7; a weak D match, TRBD2 (6 bases). V lost 8 bases, J lost 4 bases, and 24 bases lay in between. The germline gives CDR1 SNHLY, CDR2 FYNNEI. The CDR3 is 16 amino acids. Written as DNA, the CDR3 is TGTGCCAGCTATAAACGGGACTTTCTGTTTGCGTACGAGCAGTACTTC. Protein sequence: CASYKRDFLFAYEQYF.

This clonotype has a count of ten or more. This chain connects TRBV7-8 to TRBJ2-1; 9 bases match TRBD2. CDR3 length: 15 residues. Germline CDR1 reads SGHVS; CDR2 reads FQNEAQ. After removal of 5 bases from V and 7 bases from J, the junction contained 9 bases not matched to a gene. The CDR3 DNA reads TGTGCCAGCAGCACCGCGGGAGGGCCGGTAAATGAGCAGTTCTTC. It yields the protein CASSTAGGPVNEQFF.

This clonotype was detected a few times. V usage is TRBV19 and J usage is TRBJ1-1; a possible D gene is TRBD1 (5 bases). The CDR3 totals 13 residues. CDR1 and CDR2 (germline): LNHDA, SQIVND (reference sequence). Trimming cost V 7 bases and J 1 base, with 10 bases left between them. The CDR3 is CASKGVGNTEAFF. DNA for the CDR3: TGTGCCAGTAAAGGGGTGGGGAACACTGAAGCTTTCTTT.

The chain recombines TRBV18 with TRBJ2-2; 12 bases line up with TRBD2. With V trimmed by 3 bases and J by 2 bases, 7 bases remained unmatched. Germline CDR1 is KGHSH and CDR2 is LQKENI. The CDR3 runs to 18 residues. The CDR3 region has the DNA TGTGCCAGCTCACCCTATTGGACTAGCGGGAAAAACACCGGGGAGCTGTTTTTT. It encodes CASSPYWTSGKNTGELFF.

The chain combines TRBV6-2 or TRBV6-3 with TRBJ1-2, with no clear D. Germline values: CDR1 MNHEY, CDR2 SVGEGT. Trimming removed 10 bases from V and 1 base from J, with 7 bases in between. This CDR3 comprises 11 residues. The CDR3, as DNA: TGTGCCACAGAATTTAACTATGGCTACACCTTC. Translating gives CATEFNYGYTF.

This clonotype came up many times. This chain uses TRBV5-1 with TRBJ2-2; 9 positions agree with TRBD2. Germline V gene data show CDR1 as SGHRS and CDR2 as YFSETQ. This CDR3 has 16 amino acids. Trimming at V came to 3 bases and at J to 2 bases, leaving 5 bases not matched to a gene. CDR3 in amino acids: CASSSRLAENTGELFF. CDR3 in DNA: TGCGCCAGCAGCTCACGACTAGCGGAAAACACCGGGGAGCTGTTTTTT.

The V gene is TRBV4-3, the J gene TRBJ2-7; weak D call: TRBD2 (6 bases). Germline assignment: CDR1 LGHNA and CDR2 YSLEER. Trimming took 4 bases from V and 5 from J, leaving 12 bases between them. The CDR3 length is 13 residues. In nucleotides, the CDR3 is TGCGCCAGCAGCCCCGCCGGGGGTCACGAGCAGTACTTC. Translation: CASSPAGGHEQYF.

The chain couples TRBV5-1 to TRBJ1-2; 11 bases agree with TRBD1. V trimming: 5 bases; J trimming: 7 bases; junction bases outside the gene matches: 4. In germline, CDR1 is SGHRS, CDR2 YFSETQ. The CDR3 consists of 13 residues. The CDR3 loop is CASSSDRGLGYTF. The DNA of the CDR3 is TGCGCCAGCAGTTCGGACAGGGGGCTTGGCTACACCTTC.

This clonotype was seen more than once but under ten times. V usage is TRBV20-1 and J usage is TRBJ2-2, with 10 nucleotides matching TRBD1. CDR1 is DFQATT, CDR2 SNEGSKA, per germline (reference sequence). The CDR3 loop spans 16 amino acids. Trimming cost V 2 bases and J 4 bases; bases outside gene matches: 7. CDR3 bases: TGCAGTGCTAGAATTTCCGGGACAGGGGCCACCGGGGAGCTGTTTTTT. As protein: CSARISGTGATGELFF.

In this sample, this clonotype turned up many times. One end of the junction fails to match germline, which may point to a read error. The V call is TRBV7-7, the J call TRBJ2-1; D perhaps matches TRBD1 (7 bases). Germline CDR1 reads SSHAT; CDR2 reads FNYEAQ (reference sequence). This CDR3 has 14 amino acids. The CDR3 DNA sequence: TGTGCTAGCAGCAGGGGGGCTAGGGCCAATGAGCAGTTCTTC. It translates to CASSRGARANEQFF.

This clonotype was detected a few times. In DNA form, the CDR3 reads TGTGCCAGCAGTAGAAGGGAAAAACTGTTTTTT. Translation gives CASSRREKLFF. The chain couples TRBV6-1 to TRBJ1-4; no firm D call. V lost 5 bases to trimming and J lost 8 bases, with 6 bases between them. Germline values: CDR1 MNHNS, CDR2 SASEGT. The CDR3 has 11 amino acids.

This clonotype has just a few counts. The chain has TRBV5-8 and TRBJ2-3; D ambiguous. The CDR3 is made up of 13 amino acids. Trimming took 2 bases from V and 6 from J, leaving 10 bases between them. Per germline, CDR1 SGHTS and CDR2 YDEGEE. CDR3 coding DNA: TGTGCCAGCAGCTTTCTAGGAGTGGATACGCAGTATTTT. As protein: CASSFLGVDTQYF.

The CDR3 region is CASSRQSSGNTIYF. The CDR3 nucleotides read TGTGCCAGCAGTCGACAGTCCTCTGGAAACACCATATATTTT. V usage is TRBV6-1 and J usage is TRBJ1-3; D is perhaps TRBD1 (5 bases). The CDR3 has 14 residues. Germline V CDR1 and CDR2: MNHNS, SASEGT. Trimming shortened V by 5 bases and J by 0 bases, and 8 bases separated the two germline ends.

This clonotype was detected many times. This chain links TRBV7-8 with TRBJ2-2; D is possibly TRBD1 (5 bases). CDR3 length equals 16 residues. The V gene's germline CDR1 is SGHVS and CDR2 FQNEAQ. Trimming stripped 2 bases from V and 0 bases from J, with 10 bases between. For the CDR3, the DNA is TGTGCCAGCAGCTTACTGAGGACAACGAACACCGGGGAGCTGTTTTTT. Translation gives CASSLLRTTNTGELFF.